The 5 T cell receptor beta chains below all came from one sample that was sequenced in a study of blood T cell repertoires in COVID-19. The protocol was immunoSEQ multiplex PCR, while the TCRdb copy is restricted to in-frame clones and leaves out a portion. This table has approximately 400,000 clones, around 89% appearing once. The sequencing sample was made of PBMCs or T cells enriched from blood (not recorded which). Receptors were obtained from a woman under 30 who had recovered from COVID-19.

This clone was found once. This rearrangement joins TRBV29-1 to TRBJ1-4; D gene unclear. Per the germline V gene, CDR1 is SQVTM and CDR2 is ANQGSEA. Trimming cost V 1 base and J 8 bases, with 17 bases left between them. The CDR3 spans 15 residues. The DNA of the CDR3 is TGCAGCGTTGAAGTGCCCGCGGCCATATCCGAAAAACTGTTTTTT. Protein sequence: CSVEVPAAISEKLFF.

The chain joins TRBV7-3 to TRBJ1-1; no clear D gene. Per germline, CDR1 SGHTA and CDR2 FQGTGA. Trimming took 0 bases from V and 3 from J, leaving 5 bases between them. The CDR3 has 13 amino acids. The CDR3 region is CASSLTRYTEAFF. The DNA for the CDR3 is TGTGCCAGCAGCTTAACCAGATACACTGAAGCTTTCTTT. The entire variable domain, with the rest obtained from reference TRBV7-3 and TRBJ1-1, is as follows: GAGVSQTPSNKVTEKGKYVELRCDPISGHTALYWYRQSLGQGPEFLIYFQGTGAADDSGLPNDRFFAVRPEGSVSTLKIQRTERGDSAVYLCASSLTRYTEAFFGQGTRLTVV.

This chain links TRBV5-6 with TRBJ1-2; the match to TRBD1 covers 12 bases. The CDR3 is made up of 16 amino acids. V dropped 3 bases and J dropped 3; count of bases not matched to a gene: 6. From germline, CDR1 is SGHDT and CDR2 YYEEEE. The CDR3, as DNA: TGTGCCAGCAGCTCCAGGGACAGGGGGCTACACTATGGCTACACCTTC. Encoded protein: CASSSRDRGLHYGYTF.

The chain uses TRBV29-1 and TRBJ2-7, with 10 bases that match TRBD2. After removal of 8 bases from V and 11 bases from J, the junction contained 9 bases not matched to a gene. Germline-derived CDR1 and CDR2 are SQVTM and ANQGSEA. The CDR3 covers 11 residues. CDR3 protein: CSIGTSGAEYF. In DNA, the CDR3 is TGCAGCATTGGCACTAGCGGGGCCGAGTACTTC.

The V call is TRBV19, the J call TRBJ2-2; tentative D call: TRBD2 (5 bases). V lost 7 bases and J 1 base, leaving 28 bases between the germline ends. Germline V CDR1 and CDR2: LNHDA, SQIVND (reference sequence). CDR3 length: 20 amino acids. The CDR3 protein is CASMEVPKLSSTRNTGELFF. In DNA form, the CDR3 reads TGTGCCAGTATGGAGGTTCCAAAGCTTTCCTCAACTAGGAACACCGGGGAGCTGTTTTTT.